The 10 T cell receptor beta chains in this list originate from one sample, sequenced in a study of post-analysis software for immune sequencing data. Study findings and constraints: About five TRBV segments, including TRBV5-6, TRBV5-1 and TRBV20-1, were more frequent in patients than controls.

No antigen is known for these receptors. TCR beta libraries were prepared from cDNA with unique molecular identifiers. In TCRdb, the PCR reads were re-called with MiXCR into one record per CDR3 protein. This sample carries about 620,000 distinct CDR3 sequences, about 44% of them seen once, and the ten largest clones take under 2%. Sequencing input: blood. Receptors were obtained from a girl aged 5 to 17 with multiple sclerosis.

In the case of this clonotype: This clone may be a read error of a much larger clone one base away. The V call is TRBV6-2 or TRBV6-3, the J call TRBJ2-1; D uncertain. In germline, CDR1 is MNHEY, CDR2 SVGEGT. CDR3 length: 11 amino acids. CDR3: CASSFSNDQFF. The CDR3 DNA is TGTGCCAGCAGTTTTTCGAATGATCAGTTCTTC.

This clonotype was detected a few times. The chain employs TRBV20-1 and TRBJ2-5, with TRBD2 matching over 9 bases. Germline V lookup: CDR1 DFQATT, CDR2 SNEGSKA (reference sequence). The CDR3 consists of 16 residues. With 6 bases clipped from V and 7 bases from J, the junction kept 18 bases outside the gene matches. The CDR3 nucleotides are TGCAGTGCCCCTACGTCGGAAGCGGGGGGTCTCGGGACCCAGTACTTC. Translation: CSAPTSEAGGLGTQYF.

This rearrangement joins TRBV4-1 to TRBJ2-3, with 7 bases identical to TRBD2. The length of the CDR3 is 14 residues. V shed 3 bases and J 2 bases; nucleotides not matched to a gene: 2. Germline assignment: CDR1 MGHRA and CDR2 YSYEKL. CDR3 sequence reads: CASSQAGDTDTQYF. CDR3 nucleotide sequence: TGCGCCAGCAGCCAGGCGGGAGACACAGATACGCAGTATTTT.

The chain recombines TRBV6-4 with TRBJ2-3, with D perhaps given as TRBD1 or TRBD2 (6 bases each). This CDR3 contains 15 residues. CDR1 and CDR2 (germline): MRHNA, SNTAGT. V lost 4 bases to trimming and J lost 4 bases, with 15 bases between them. CDR3 in DNA: TGTGCCAGCAGTGTCATGGGGGGCGGACCAGATACGCAGTATTTT. As protein: CASSVMGGGPDTQYF.

The chain combines TRBV20-1 with TRBJ2-1; 16 nucleotides align to TRBD2. Germline V gives CDR1 DFQATT, CDR2 SNEGSKA (reference sequence). V lost 3 bases to trimming and J lost 15 bases; unmatched junction nucleotides: 8. The CDR3 loop spans 14 amino acids. The CDR3 reads CSARDQGTSGRAFF. CDR3 DNA sequence: TGCAGTGCTAGGGATCAAGGGACTAGCGGGAGGGCGTTCTTC.

V and J are TRBV12-3 or TRBV12-4 and TRBJ2-5; 14 bases are shared with TRBD2. The V segment lost 3 bases and the J segment 7 bases; nucleotides outside the gene matches: 7. This CDR3 is 16 amino acids long. The CDR3 sequence is CASSLGLAGVFGTQYF. Written as DNA, the CDR3 is TGTGCCAGCAGTTTGGGACTAGCGGGAGTTTTCGGGACCCAGTACTTC.

The chain joins TRBV10-3 to TRBJ2-7; D not certain. Trimming shortened V by 0 bases and J by 0 bases, and 9 bases separated the two germline ends. CDR3 length: 15 amino acids. CDR1 is ENHRY and CDR2 is SYGVKD in the germline V gene. The CDR3 loop is CAISESSRLSYEQYF. CDR3 nucleotides: TGTGCCATCAGTGAGTCTTCCAGGCTCTCCTACGAGCAGTACTTC.

The gene calls are TRBV11-2 and TRBJ2-5; maybe TRBD1 (6 bases). There are 14 residues in the CDR3. Trimming stripped 3 bases from V and 5 bases from J, with 13 bases between. Germline CDR1 reads SGHAT; CDR2 reads FQNNGV. In DNA, the CDR3 is TGTGCCAGCAGCTTCCCACAGGGTCGGGAGACCCAGTACTTC. Its translation is CASSFPQGRETQYF.

This clonotype was found many times. The chain has TRBV29-1 and TRBJ2-5; 10 bases map to TRBD2. CDR3 length: 13 residues. CDR1 is SQVTM and CDR2 is ANQGSEA in the germline V gene. The V segment lost 4 bases and the J segment 4 bases; nucleotides outside the gene matches: 3. In nucleotides, the CDR3 is TGCAGCGTTGCCAGCGGGAGGGGAGAGACCCAGTACTTC. Its protein product is CSVASGRGETQYF.

V gene TRBV5-1 combines with J gene TRBJ2-1, with TRBD2 identical over 8 bases. The CDR3 has 17 amino acids. The J segment lost 5 bases and the V segment lost 0 bases, leaving 10 bases of the junction unmatched. Germline V lookup: CDR1 SGHRS, CDR2 YFSETQ. CDR3: CASSLVGSGGPHNEQFF. The DNA of the CDR3 is TGCGCCAGCAGCTTGGTTGGGAGCGGGGGCCCCCACAATGAGCAGTTCTTC. Full variable domain (outside the CDR3, taken from reference TRBV5-1 and TRBJ2-1): KAGVTQTPRYLIKTRGQQVTLSCSPISGHRSVSWYQQTPGQGLQFLFEYFSETQRNKGNFPGRFSGRQFSNSRSEMNVSTLELGDSALYLCASSLVGSGGPHNEQFFGPGTRLTVL.